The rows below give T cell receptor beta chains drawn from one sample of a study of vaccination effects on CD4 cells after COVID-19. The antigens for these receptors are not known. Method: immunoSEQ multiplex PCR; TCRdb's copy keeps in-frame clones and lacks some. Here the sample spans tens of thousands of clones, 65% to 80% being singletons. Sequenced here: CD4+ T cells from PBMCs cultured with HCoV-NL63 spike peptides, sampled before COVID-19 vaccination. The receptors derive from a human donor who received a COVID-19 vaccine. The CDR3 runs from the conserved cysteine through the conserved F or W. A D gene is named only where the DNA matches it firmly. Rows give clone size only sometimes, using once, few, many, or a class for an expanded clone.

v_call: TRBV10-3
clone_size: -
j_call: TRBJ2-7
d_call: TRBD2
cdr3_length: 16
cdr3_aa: CAISEETSGLNYEQYF
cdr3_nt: TGTGCCATCAGTGAAGAGACTAGCGGGTTAAACTACGAGCAGTACTTC

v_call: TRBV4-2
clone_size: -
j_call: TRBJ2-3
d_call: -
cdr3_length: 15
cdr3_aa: CASSQDYKGSDTQYF
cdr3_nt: TGTGCCAGCAGCCAAGACTATAAGGGATCGGATACGCAGTATTTT

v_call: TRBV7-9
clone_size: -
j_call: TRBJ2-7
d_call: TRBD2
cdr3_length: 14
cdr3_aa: CASRTSGSSYEQYF
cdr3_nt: TGTGCCAGCAGGACTAGCGGGAGTTCCTACGAGCAGTACTTC

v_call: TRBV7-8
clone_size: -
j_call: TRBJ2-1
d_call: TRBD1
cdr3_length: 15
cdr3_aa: CASSLVGTGYGEQFF
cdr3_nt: TGTGCCAGCAGCTTAGTTGGGACAGGTTACGGTGAGCAGTTCTTC

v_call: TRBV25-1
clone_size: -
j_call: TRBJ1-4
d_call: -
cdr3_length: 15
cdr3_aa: CASSDTGPTNEKLFF
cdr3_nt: TGTGCCAGCAGTGATACAGGGCCAACTAATGAAAAACTGTTTTTT

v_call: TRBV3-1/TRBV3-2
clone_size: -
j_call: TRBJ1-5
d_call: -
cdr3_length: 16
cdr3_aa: CASSQDPSNSNQPQHF
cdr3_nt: TGTGCCAGCAGCCAAGATCCTTCTAATAGCAATCAGCCCCAGCATTTT

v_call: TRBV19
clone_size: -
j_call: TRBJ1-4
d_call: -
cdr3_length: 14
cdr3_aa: CASSILNRAEKLFF
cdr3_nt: TGTGCCAGTAGTATCCTAAACAGGGCTGAAAAACTGTTTTTT

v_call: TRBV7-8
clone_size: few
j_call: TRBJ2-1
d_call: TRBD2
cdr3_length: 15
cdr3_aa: CASADGLADYNEQFF
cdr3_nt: TGTGCCAGCGCCGATGGACTAGCGGATTACAATGAGCAGTTCTTC

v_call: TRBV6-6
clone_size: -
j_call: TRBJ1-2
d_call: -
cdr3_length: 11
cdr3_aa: CASGSNYGYTF
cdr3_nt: TGTGCCAGCGGGTCAAACTATGGCTACACCTTC

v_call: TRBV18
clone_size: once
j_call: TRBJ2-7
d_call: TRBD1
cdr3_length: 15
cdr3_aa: CASSPLDRASYEQYF
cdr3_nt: TGTGCCAGCTCACCCCTGGACAGGGCCTCCTACGAGCAGTACTTC

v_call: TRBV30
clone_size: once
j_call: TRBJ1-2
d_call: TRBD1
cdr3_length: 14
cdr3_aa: CAWNVPGTVYGYTF
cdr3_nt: TGTGCCTGGAACGTCCCCGGGACAGTCTATGGCTACACCTTC

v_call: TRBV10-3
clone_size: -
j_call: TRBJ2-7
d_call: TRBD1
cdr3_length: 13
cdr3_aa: CATSQGAQDEQYF
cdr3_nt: TGTGCCACCAGCCAGGGGGCGCAGGACGAGCAGTACTTC

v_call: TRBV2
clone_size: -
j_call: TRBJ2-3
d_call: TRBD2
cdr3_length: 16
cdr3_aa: CASSDGLAGLSDTQYF
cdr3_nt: TGTGCCAGCAGCGATGGACTAGCGGGGTTATCAGATACGCAGTATTTT

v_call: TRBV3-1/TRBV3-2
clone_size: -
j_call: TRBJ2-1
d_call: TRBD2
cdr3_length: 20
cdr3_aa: CASSPPLTSGRASSYNEQFF
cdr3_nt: TGTGCCAGCAGCCCGCCCCTGACTAGCGGGAGGGCCTCAAGTTACAATGAGCAGTTCTTC

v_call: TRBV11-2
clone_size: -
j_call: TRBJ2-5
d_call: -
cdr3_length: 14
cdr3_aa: CASSLDVVTETQYF
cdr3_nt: TGTGCCAGCAGCTTAGACGTAGTGACGGAGACCCAGTACTTC

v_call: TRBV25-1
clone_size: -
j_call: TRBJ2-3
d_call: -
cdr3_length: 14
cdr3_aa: CASSPGGSTDTQYF
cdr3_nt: TGTGCCAGCAGTCCCGGCGGTAGTACAGATACGCAGTATTTT